This T cell receptor beta chain was found in a study of beta chain features in type 1 diabetes (dated by TCRdb to 2017 to 2018). In the study overall: Mean age, gender distribution, total cell number and subset yield did not differ between patients and healthy donors. Whereas all 30 or so donors provided naive and central memory subsets, regulatory and stem cell-like memory subsets were isolated from just 8 patients and roughly 8 healthy donors. A total of over 95,000,000 sorted cells were examined across all samples, and RNA yield correlated strongly with the number of cells per subset. In the study, TCRB repertoires of sorted circulating CD4+ T cell subsets from recently diagnosed type 1 diabetes patients were compared with those of matched healthy donors.

The High Capacity cDNA Reverse Transcription Kit was used to reverse transcribe all of the isolated RNA, meaning that expressed TCRB transcripts were what got sequenced. Deep immunoSEQ sequencing was applied to naive, central memory and regulatory T cell samples, giving an average of around 3.8 million total reads per sample. Sorted cells were lysed in RLT buffer and RNA was extracted with DNase-treated RNeasy Micro or Mini kits, depending on cell number. To prevent cross-contamination, each cell subset was processed individually, whereas patient and healthy donor samples were processed jointly. The immunoSEQ multiplex PCR was used to amplify TCRB sequences from cDNA, generating 87-bp fragments that spanned the CDR3 region. The amplicons were sequenced using the Illumina HiSeq platform. In the source study's methods: PCR bias was corrected computationally using synthetic template baselines, and reads within Hamming distance 2 were collapsed, with unmergeable singletons discarded. By aligning reads against IMGT, V, D and J genes, CDR3 length, and insertions or deletions at six rearrangement sites were assigned. Within each subset, clonotype counts were normalized to sorted cell number, after which true diversity and Gini coefficients were computed with the tcR R package. Repertoire sharing was quantified using the overlap coefficient calculated on TCRB nucleotide sequences. Out-of-frame TCRB sequences from naive cells were analyzed as a proxy for the pre-selection repertoire. The table comes from immuneACCESS by way of TCRdb, which keeps in-frame sequences with V and J called. Part of the clones is missing from these tables; in studies checked, under half for an unresolved V gene and the rest for unknown reasons. V and J calls and clone size come straight from that table; D and trimming were deduced from the DNA. Within this sample are 600,000 or so clones, with roughly an eighth of them counted one time only. The top ten hold 0.04% of the sample.

The paper as a whole reports these results and caveats: The naive, central memory and regulatory TCRB repertoires appeared to resemble one another more closely among patients than among healthy donors. Because small numbers of individuals were included in the HLA sub-analyses, any influence of HLA type on TCRB rearrangement was left unresolved. Because cDNA was sequenced instead of genomic DNA, activated cells with high expression could be over-represented, although the groups did not differ in activation or CD3 levels. Fewer insertions and more nucleotide deletions at VDJ recombination sites were observed in patients with type 1 diabetes, implying thymic rearrangement abnormalities. Shorter templates might be favored by PCR, yet because patient and control samples were amplified and corrected together, any such skew would affect both groups equally. In all four CD4+ subsets, TCRB CDR3 length was moderately but significantly shorter in type 1 diabetes patients.

From each donor, a single peripheral blood sample of 95 to 150 mL on average was drawn into heparinised tubes. A BD FACSAria II and a panel including CD45RO, CCR7, CD25, CD127, CD95 and CD27 were used to sort naive, central memory, regulatory and stem cell-like memory CD4+ T cells. Every sorted population had a purity above 95%. Right away, PBMCs were isolated by Lymphoprep density gradient centrifugation and were stained directly, with no culture step. So that batch effects would be minimized, each experiment stained and sorted samples in pairs, pairing one healthy donor with one patient. This clone was found a few times. The antigen it recognizes is unknown. There are no base qualities to consult, and no much larger clone falls within one base. The clonotype was recovered from a man between 18 and 35 years old with type 1 diabetes. Sequenced: naive CD4+ T cells from blood. Reading the label with the study, this specimen's cell subset or site is: true naive CD4+ T cells.

The DNA reads TGCGCCAGCAGCAATCCGACAGGGGGCCAGCATGGCTACACCTTC. It codes for CASSNPTGGQHGYTF. The chain couples TRBV4-1 to TRBJ1-2; TRBD1 fits 10 bases in the junction. Trimming takes 5 bases off V and 6 bases off J; junction bases not matched to a gene: 9. Taken from cysteine to phenylalanine, the CDR3 has 15 residues. Only CDR3 DNA is held: 45 bases, read in frame from base 1. In the germline V gene, CDR1 corresponds to MGHRA and CDR2 to YSYEKL.